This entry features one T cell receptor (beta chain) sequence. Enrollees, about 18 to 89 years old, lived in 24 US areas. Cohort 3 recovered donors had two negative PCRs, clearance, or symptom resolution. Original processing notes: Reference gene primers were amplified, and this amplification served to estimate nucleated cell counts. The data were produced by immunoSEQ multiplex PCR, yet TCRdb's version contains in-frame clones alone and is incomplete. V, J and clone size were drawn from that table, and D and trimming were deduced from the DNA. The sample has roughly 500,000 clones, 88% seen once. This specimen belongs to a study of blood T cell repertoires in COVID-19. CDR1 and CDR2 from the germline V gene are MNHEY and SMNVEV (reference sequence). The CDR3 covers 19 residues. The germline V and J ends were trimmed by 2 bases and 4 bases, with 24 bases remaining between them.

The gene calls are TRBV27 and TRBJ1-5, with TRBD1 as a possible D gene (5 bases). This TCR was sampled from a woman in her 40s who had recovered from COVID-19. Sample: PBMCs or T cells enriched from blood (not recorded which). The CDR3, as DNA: TGTGCCAGCAGTTTAAGGGCAGGGTATGTTATGAAGGGAAATCAGCCCCAGCATTTT. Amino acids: CASSLRAGYVMKGNQPQHF.